At least ten counts were recorded for the clone carrying this T cell receptor (beta chain). What it binds is not known. Described time point: newly diagnosed GD, antithyroid drugs for less than 3 months. The authors made the TCR library using RNA they extracted from PBMCs. It was American Thyroid Association guidelines that determined Graves' disease diagnosis. Construction of TCR beta libraries relied on iRepertoire HTBI primers and on Arm-PCR targeting CDR3 regions. MiXCR was run by TCRdb on the multiplex PCR reads, yielding one entry per CDR3 protein. There are about 530,000 distinct CDR3 sequences in the sample; about 15% occur only once, and approximately 25% lies in the top ten. The data belong to a study of regulatory T cells in long-lasting Graves disease. General study results and limits: Accuracy could have been hurt by small sample size.

This sample also appeared in a second study, on T cells in Graves' hyperthyroidism and ophthalmopathy.

Specimen: peripheral blood mononuclear cells (PBMCs), collected at new diagnosis, from a patient treated with antithyroid drugs. This clonotype originated in a woman aged 40-65 years with Graves disease.

The CDR3 loop reads CASMSGTGVVQPQHF. DNA of the CDR3: TGTGCCAGCATGTCCGGGACAGGGGTTGTTCAGCCCCAGCATTTT. This chain uses TRBV28 with TRBJ1-5; 10 positions match TRBD1. The CDR3 is 15 amino acids. V trimming: 7 bases; J trimming: 6 bases; junction bases outside the gene matches: 9. Germline values: CDR1 MDHEN, CDR2 SYDVKM.